Following are 21 T cell receptor beta chains from one sample sequenced in a study of vaccination effects on CD4 cells after COVID-19. ViraFEST expansion of antigen-specific CD4+ T cells with viral peptide pools preceded sequencing. With 9 to 11 days of culture completed, CD4+ T cells were isolated. Participants were given two doses of BNT162b2 or mRNA-1273 vaccine. These receptors lack a known antigen. TCRdb's table, derived via immunoSEQ multiplex PCR, lists solely in-frame clones and lacks some. The sample lists over 60,000 clones, 74% occurring once. The material was CD4+ T cells from PBMCs cultured with HCoV-229E spike peptides, obtained after COVID-19 vaccination. Receptors originate from a human donor who received a COVID-19 vaccine.

This chain uses TRBV29-1 with TRBJ2-5; no reliable D call. V shed 3 bases and J shed 7 bases, with 6 bases lying between them. The germline CDR1 and CDR2 sequences are SQVTM and ANQGSEA. This CDR3 spans 10 amino acids. The CDR3 here is CSVDPATQYF. CDR3 sequence (DNA): TGCAGCGTTGATCCGGCGACCCAGTACTTC.

This clone has more than one count but fewer than ten. The CDR3: CASSRPLQGGSKNIQYF. CDR3 sequence (DNA): TGCGCCAGCAGCAGACCTTTACAGGGGGGGTCCAAAAACATTCAGTACTTC. The V call is TRBV5-1, the J call TRBJ2-4, with a possible D match to TRBD1 (8 bases). Trimming removed 4 bases at V and 2 bases at J, with 19 bases between. CDR3 length: 17 residues. Germline CDR1 SGHRS, CDR2 YFSETQ. Full variable domain (missing parts from reference TRBV5-1 and TRBJ2-4): KAGVTQTPRYLIKTRGQQVTLSCSPISGHRSVSWYQQTPGQGLQFLFEYFSETQRNKGNFPGRFSGRQFSNSRSEMNVSTLELGDSALYLCASSRPLQGGSKNIQYFGAGTRLSVL.

V and J are TRBV15 and TRBJ2-2; 8 positions agree with TRBD1. CDR3 size: 15 residues. The V segment lost 4 bases and the J segment 5 bases; nucleotides outside the gene matches: 6. Germline V gene lookup returns CDR1 LNHNV and CDR2 YYDKDF (reference sequence). DNA of the CDR3: TGTGCCACCAGCAAGGACAGGGTTGATACCGGGGAGCTGTTTTTT. It translates to CATSKDRVDTGELFF.

V usage is TRBV2 and J usage is TRBJ2-2; D perhaps matches TRBD1 (6 bases). With 3 bases removed from V and 4 bases from J, the gap between germline ends came to 9 bases. Germline CDR1 is SNHLY and CDR2 is FYNNEI. CDR3 length: 14 amino acids. The CDR3 is CASSDTGSTGELFF. For the CDR3, the DNA is TGTGCCAGCAGTGATACAGGGAGCACCGGGGAGCTGTTTTTT.

This chain links TRBV2 with TRBJ2-2, with 11 bases fitting TRBD2. Germline lookup yields CDR1 SNHLY and CDR2 FYNNEI. The CDR3 is 15 amino acids. Germline trimming cut 6 bases from V and 4 bases from J; bases unmatched to any gene: 4. The CDR3 here is CASRGGTSGTGELFF. In DNA form, the CDR3 reads TGTGCCAGCAGGGGAGGGACTAGCGGCACCGGGGAGCTGTTTTTT. The full variable domain, completed using reference TRBV2 and TRBJ2-2, is EPEVTQTPSHQVTQMGQEVILRCVPISNHLYFYWYRQILGQKVEFLVSFYNNEISEKSEIFDDQFSVERPDGSNFTLKIRSTKLEDSAMYFCASRGGTSGTGELFFGEGSRLTVL.

The rearrangement links TRBV5-1 to TRBJ2-3, with D possibly TRBD2 on 6 matching bases. In germline, CDR1 is SGHRS, CDR2 YFSETQ. Trimming stripped 4 bases from V and 0 bases from J, with 9 bases between. This CDR3 region has 14 residues. The CDR3 DNA reads as TGCGCCAGCAGCCTGGGACTTAGCACAGATACGCAGTATTTT. It is translated as CASSLGLSTDTQYF.

This chain uses TRBV5-1 with TRBJ2-1, with TRBD2 matching over 16 bases. V lost 4 bases to trimming and J lost 5 bases; unmatched junction nucleotides: 9. The germline CDR1 and CDR2 sequences are SGHRS and YFSETQ. The CDR3 is 18 residues long. The CDR3 is CASSRKGTSGGANNEQFF. In nucleotides, the CDR3 is TGCGCCAGCAGCCGAAAAGGGACTAGCGGGGGGGCCAACAATGAGCAGTTCTTC.

This sequence joins TRBV5-1 and TRBJ1-2, with D hard to call. From germline, CDR1 is SGHRS and CDR2 YFSETQ. Trimming cost V 0 bases and J 7 bases, with 13 bases left between them. The CDR3 totals 14 residues. CDR3 DNA: TGCGCCAGCAGCTTGGAGTTGGGCGCGGCTGGCTACACCTTC. This gives the protein CASSLELGAAGYTF. Variable domain in full (rest from reference TRBV5-1 and TRBJ1-2): KAGVTQTPRYLIKTRGQQVTLSCSPISGHRSVSWYQQTPGQGLQFLFEYFSETQRNKGNFPGRFSGRQFSNSRSEMNVSTLELGDSALYLCASSLELGAAGYTFGSGTRLTVV.

The chain is built from TRBV30 and TRBJ2-2, with TRBD1 matching 11 bases. The CDR3 loop spans 15 amino acids. V was pared by 2 bases and J by 6 bases, with 5 bases of the junction left unmatched. Germline V lookup: CDR1 GTSNPN, CDR2 SVGIG (reference sequence). CDR3 DNA: TGTGCCTGGAGTCGGGGGACAGGGGGATCCGGGGAGCTGTTTTTT. This gives the protein CAWSRGTGGSGELFF.

The rearrangement uses TRBV19 and TRBJ2-6, with TRBD1 identical over 8 bases. V lost 3 bases and J lost 3; bases outside the gene matches: 7. Germline V gene data show CDR1 as LNHDA and CDR2 as SQIVND (reference sequence). This CDR3 comprises 17 residues. CDR3 sequence (DNA): TGTGCCAGTAGTATTGCAGGGGGCGTCTTTGGGGCCAACGTCCTGACTTTC. Protein product: CASSIAGGVFGANVLTF.

This clone was detected a few times. Within the sample, other DNA sequences also encode this same CDR3. This chain uses TRBV12-3 or TRBV12-4 with TRBJ1-1; D remains ambiguous. The CDR3 has 12 amino acids. V lost 5 bases and J 3 bases, leaving 7 bases between the germline ends. CDR3 DNA: TGTGCCAGCAGTCCTGGATACACTGAAGCTTTCTTT. Protein sequence: CASSPGYTEAFF.

The V and J genes are TRBV20-1 and TRBJ2-5; D gene unclear. Germline CDR1 reads DFQATT; CDR2 reads SNEGSKA (reference sequence). The CDR3 runs 11 residues. V lost 2 bases, J lost 1 base, and 2 bases lay in between. CDR3 amino acids: CSARRQETQYF. As DNA, the CDR3 is TGCAGTGCTAGACGCCAAGAGACCCAGTACTTC.

The chain links TRBV6-5 to TRBJ2-5; D is unclear. The germline gives CDR1 MNHEY, CDR2 SVGAGI. This CDR3 region has 11 residues. The V gene lost 7 bases and the J gene lost 7 bases, with 10 bases spanning the gap. CDR3 in amino acids: CASKADRTQYF. For the CDR3, the DNA is TGTGCCAGCAAGGCGGACCGGACCCAGTACTTC.

This chain links TRBV11-2 with TRBJ2-7; the D gene could be TRBD1 or TRBD2 (5 bases each). CDR1 SGHAT and CDR2 FQNNGV come from the germline V gene. The CDR3 extends over 15 amino acids. The V and J ends lost 0 bases and 5 bases respectively, with 14 bases between them. The CDR3 nucleotides are TGTGCCAGCAGCTTAGAGTTTTCGGGGACCCACGAGCAGTACGTC. This sequence encodes CASSLEFSGTHEQYV.

CDR3 DNA: TGCGCCAGCAGGAGACAGGGGGCGGACACCGGGGAGCTGTTTTTT. Its protein product is CASRRQGADTGELFF. The chain combines TRBV5-1 with TRBJ2-2; 10 positions match TRBD1. V was clipped by 5 bases and J by 3 bases; unmatched bases: 4. CDR3 length equals 15 residues. Per germline, CDR1 SGHRS and CDR2 YFSETQ.

This clone has just a few counts. This chain links TRBV29-1 with TRBJ2-1; 15 bases map to TRBD2. V shed 0 bases and J 0 bases; nucleotides not matched to a gene: 12. This CDR3 has 21 residues. The V gene's germline CDR1 is SQVTM and CDR2 ANQGSEA. The CDR3 nucleotides are TGCAGCGTTGAAGATCCTTTAGGGACTAGCGGGGGGTATAGCTCCTACAATGAGCAGTTCTTC. Its protein is CSVEDPLGTSGGYSSYNEQFF.

The V call is TRBV18, the J call TRBJ1-2; 9 nucleotides match TRBD1. The V and J ends lost 1 base and 6 bases, in that order; junction bases with no gene match: 6. There are 15 residues in the CDR3. Germline CDR1 and CDR2: KGHSH and LQKENI. The CDR3 sequence: CASSPRQGDMNGYTF. As DNA, the CDR3 is TGTGCCAGCTCACCACGACAGGGGGATATGAATGGCTACACCTTC.

The table lists this clone with a few counts. The V gene is TRBV5-1, the J gene TRBJ1-1; 8 positions match TRBD1. After removal of 2 bases from V and 4 bases from J, the junction contained 4 bases not matched to a gene. The CDR3 is 14 residues long. The germline V gene has CDR1 SGHRS and CDR2 YFSETQ. CDR3 nucleotides: TGCGCCAGCAGCTTCGGACAGGGCTTCACTGAAGCTTTCTTT. It is translated as CASSFGQGFTEAFF.

J is TRBJ1-5 and V is TRBV6-1; 8 nucleotides line up with TRBD1. V lost 3 bases and J lost 6; bases outside the gene matches: 13. This CDR3 region has 17 residues. CDR1 and CDR2 (germline): MNHNS, SASEGT. The CDR3 nucleotides are TGTGCCAGCAGTGATAATCAGGGGGCCTATGAGGGTCAGCCCCAGCATTTT. Amino acids: CASSDNQGAYEGQPQHF.

The CDR3 DNA reads as TGCAGCGTTGTTCGCCTGGACAGGGTTAAAGAGACCCAGTACTTC. It specifies CSVVRLDRVKETQYF. The rearrangement joins TRBV29-1 to TRBJ2-5; TRBD1 aligns across 8 bases. The length of the CDR3 is 15 residues. V trimming: 4 bases; J trimming: 3 bases; junction bases outside the gene matches: 10. Germline V gene sequence: CDR1 SQVTM, CDR2 ANQGSEA.

The DNA of the CDR3 is TGTGCCAGCAGTTACTCAGGGGGGACTGAAGCTTTCTTT. As protein: CASSYSGGTEAFF. The V call is TRBV6-5, the J call TRBJ1-1; the D gene is possibly TRBD1 (6 bases). The V gene's germline CDR1 is MNHEY and CDR2 SVGAGI. The CDR3 spans 13 residues. V lost 0 bases, J lost 5 bases, and 7 bases lay in between.